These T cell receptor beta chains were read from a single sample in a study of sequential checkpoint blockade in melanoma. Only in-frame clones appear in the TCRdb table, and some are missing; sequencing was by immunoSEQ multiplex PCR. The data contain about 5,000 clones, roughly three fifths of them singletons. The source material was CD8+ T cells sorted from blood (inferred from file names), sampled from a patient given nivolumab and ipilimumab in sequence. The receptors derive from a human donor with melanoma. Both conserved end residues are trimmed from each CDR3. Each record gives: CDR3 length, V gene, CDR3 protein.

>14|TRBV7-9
ASSARYRERNTEAF
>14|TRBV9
ASSVATGLVNEKLF
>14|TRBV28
ASSLATGERKETQY
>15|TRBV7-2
ASSLARGQTASYEQY
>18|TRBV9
ASSPGVAGGYIVNTGELF
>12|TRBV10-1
ASSESSDYDEQY
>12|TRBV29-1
SVAGTGGELSYT
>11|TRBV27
ASSPVGGTEAF
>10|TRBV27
ASSSGNSPLH
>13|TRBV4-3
ASSQERTNTGELF
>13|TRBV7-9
ASSLGARGHDEQY
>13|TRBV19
ASSIGLNSNQPQH
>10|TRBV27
ASRGQYYEQY
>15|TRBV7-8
ASSKGTSGGLRDEQF
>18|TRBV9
ASSQDLVRGTGVPNYGYT
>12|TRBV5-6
ASSLGQSNQPQH
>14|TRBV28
ASSSFLAGGRGEQY
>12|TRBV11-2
ASSWDSMNQPQH
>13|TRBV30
AWSVQGREAGELF
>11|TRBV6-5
ASRGQGATEAF
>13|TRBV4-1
ASSQGWPPTGELF
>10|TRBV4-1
ASRGAHNEQF
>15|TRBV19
ASSVRTSGGPSYEQY
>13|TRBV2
ASQQLAGGRETQY
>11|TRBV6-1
ASSAGISYEQY
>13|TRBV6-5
ASSYSGGKLGGYT
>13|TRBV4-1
ASSQDNRATYGYT
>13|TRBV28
ASSLLAGVGYGYT
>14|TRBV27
ASRLYPRAYNSPLH
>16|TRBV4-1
ASSQVSTGDPSTDTQY
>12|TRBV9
ASSVGGVGDTQY
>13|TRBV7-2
ASSLARTGSYEQY
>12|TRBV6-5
ASSENWTGYGYT
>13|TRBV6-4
ASSDGQGSTDTQY
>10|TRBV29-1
SVELEDVEQY
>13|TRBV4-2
ASSQGQGPQETQY
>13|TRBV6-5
ASRILAGGGNEQF
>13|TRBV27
ASSFPGGSTDTQY
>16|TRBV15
ATSRASNTMSGVLAQH
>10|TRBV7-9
ASRAGGYGYT
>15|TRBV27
ASSANRAPRGNSPLH
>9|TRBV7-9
ASFLTDTQY
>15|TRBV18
ASSSSPSTGHYNEQF
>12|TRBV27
ASSRGGYTGELF
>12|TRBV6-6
ASSGQVSSYEQY
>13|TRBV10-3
AISIQRGGPNEQF
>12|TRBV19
ASSMGRDGNTIY
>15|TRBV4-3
ASSQDLAFSSYNEQF
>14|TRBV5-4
ASSLGLAGRQETQY
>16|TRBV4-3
ASSQGTSGGLRTDTQY
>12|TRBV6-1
ATAGTASTDTQY
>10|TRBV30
AWSVLRIEAF
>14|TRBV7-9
ASSSGDVGSTDTQY
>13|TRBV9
ASSPSQGSNQPQH
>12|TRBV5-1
ASSPEQARYGYT
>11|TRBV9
ASSAQTENIQY
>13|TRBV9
ASSVGFRGKNEQY
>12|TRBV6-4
ASSGLAGGNEQF
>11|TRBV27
ASSPPGENIQY
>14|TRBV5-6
ASSLGRRGSSYEQY